The clone carrying this T cell receptor beta chain came up many times. Relying on iRepertoire HTBI primers and Arm-PCR of CDR3 regions, the team built TCR beta libraries. TCRdb re-derived calls from the multiplex PCR reads in MiXCR, one entry per CDR3 protein. The sample includes fewer than 400,000 distinct CDR3 sequences, 15% to 20% seen only once; the top ten take about two fifths. The data were taken from a study of regulatory T cells in long-lasting Graves disease. The time point denotes: newly diagnosed GD, antithyroid drugs for less than 3 months. From RNA extracted from PBMCs, the TCR library was made. V was pared by 2 bases and J by 6 bases, with 6 bases of the junction left unmatched. The CDR3 runs 13 residues. The germline CDR1 and CDR2 sequences are GTSNPN and SVGIG (reference sequence).

This material consisted of peripheral blood mononuclear cells (PBMCs), taken at new diagnosis, from a patient treated with antithyroid drugs. This clonotype was sampled from a female donor with Graves disease. The rearrangement joins TRBV30 to TRBJ1-2; 7 nucleotides agree with TRBD1. CDR3 DNA sequence: TGTGCCTGGAGTCCCTCCAGGGGGAATGGCTACACCTTC. This gives the protein CAWSPSRGNGYTF. Variable domain in full (rest from reference TRBV30 and TRBJ1-2): SQTIHQWPATLVQPVGSPLSLECTVEGTSNPNLYWYRQAAGRGLQLLFYSVGIGQISSEVPQNLSASRPQDRQFILSSKKLLLSDSGFYLCAWSPSRGNGYTFGSGTRLTVV.